One sample yielded the 3 T cell receptor beta chains listed below, sequenced in a study of post-analysis software for immune sequencing data. Study-level points and caveats: TRBV5-6, TRBV5-1 and TRBV20-1 belonged to a set of roughly 5 TRBV segments that were more frequent in patients than controls.

Unique molecular identifiers were carried by the TCR beta cDNA libraries. Via MiXCR, TCRdb re-called the PCR reads, giving one row per CDR3 protein. The data contain about 540,000 distinct CDR3 sequences, around a third of them singletons. No antigen has been identified for these receptors. The sequencing input was blood. Every receptor here comes from a girl under 18 with multiple sclerosis.

This clonotype was counted only a few times. V gene TRBV28 combines with J gene TRBJ2-1; D is possibly TRBD2 (5 bases). This CDR3 is built from 15 residues. Trimming removed 2 bases from V and 6 bases from J, with 14 bases in between. Germline-derived CDR1 and CDR2 are MDHEN and SYDVKM. CDR3 nucleotide sequence: TGTGCCAGCAGTTTAATGAGGGATTCCAGCAATGAGCAGTTCTTC. Protein: CASSLMRDSSNEQFF.

This clonotype showed up just a few times. This rearrangement joins TRBV6-6 to TRBJ2-5; 12 nucleotides line up with TRBD1. V dropped 0 bases and J dropped 5; count of bases not matched to a gene: 7. Germline V gene sequence: CDR1 MNHNY, CDR2 SVGAGI (reference sequence). This CDR3 has 17 amino acids. This CDR3 is CASSYSGQGAGEETQYF. As DNA, the CDR3 is TGTGCCAGCAGTTACTCGGGACAGGGGGCCGGGGAGGAGACCCAGTACTTC.

The chain carries TRBV12-3 or TRBV12-4 and TRBJ2-5; D uncertain. CDR3 size: 14 residues. Trimming took off 3 bases at V and 5 bases at J, with 13 bases between the two ends. CDR3 sequence reads: CASSFKSWQETQYF. The CDR3 nucleotides are TGTGCCAGCAGTTTCAAATCCTGGCAGGAGACCCAGTACTTC.